The clone carrying this T cell receptor (beta chain) was counted many times. Germline V lookup: CDR1 SGHAT, CDR2 FQDESV (reference sequence). This CDR3 is 16 amino acids long. Trimming cost V 5 bases and J 7 bases, with 21 bases left between them. These data are taken from a study of T cells in Graves' hyperthyroidism and ophthalmopathy. There were TCR beta CDR3 regions amplified from RNA transcripts. The HTBI primer set served for first-round RT-PCR of the TCR CDR3. Via MiXCR, TCRdb re-called the multiplex PCR reads, giving one row per CDR3 protein. The table records a few hundred thousand distinct CDR3 sequences, about a sixth of them present only once.

The chain joins TRBV11-1 to TRBJ2-1; possibly TRBD1 or TRBD2 for D (9 bases each). The sequence was obtained from a middle-aged woman with Graves' ophthalmopathy. The sequencing input was blood. CDR3 residues: CASSLAGGTGWNEQFF. For the CDR3, the DNA is TGTGCCAGCAGCCTCGCGGGAGGGACAGGGTGGAATGAGCAGTTCTTC. Combining the CDR3 with reference TRBV11-1 and TRBJ2-1 gives the whole variable domain EAEVAQSPRYKITEKSQAVAFWCDPISGHATLYWYRQILGQGPELLVQFQDESVVDDSQLPKDRFSAERLKGVDSTLKIQPAELGDSAMYLCASSLAGGTGWNEQFFGPGTRLTVL.